Below, 3 T cell receptor beta chains from the same sample are listed, as sequenced in a study of blood T cells in healthy people across ages. Next came a second PCR, run for about 6 to 12 cycles, which used a sample-barcoded 5' primer along with a J-beta primer mix. TCRdb re-called the 5' RACE reads through MiXCR, storing one row per CDR3 protein. The sample consists of approximately 1.5 million distinct CDR3 sequences, roughly two fifths of them appearing once. Sequenced: blood. The receptors were gathered from a woman between 18 and 30 years old in good health.

The chain is built from TRBV6-6 and TRBJ1-2; D remains unclear. V was pared by 7 bases and J by 2 bases, with 17 bases between. Germline CDR1 reads MNHNY; CDR2 reads SVGAGI (reference sequence). There are 15 residues in the CDR3. The CDR3 DNA reads as TGTGCCAGCATCACCCTGATGACATCAAACTATGGCTACACCTTC. Protein: CASITLMTSNYGYTF.

The chain combines TRBV4-3 with TRBJ1-3; D might be TRBD1 (5 bases). The CDR3 has 15 residues. V was cut by 1 base and J by 0 bases, with 7 bases left in between. Germline-derived CDR1 and CDR2 are LGHNA and YSLEER. Written as DNA, the CDR3 is TGCGCCAGCAGCCAAGGACAGCTCTCTGGAAACACCATATATTTT. Its protein is CASSQGQLSGNTIYF.

The V and J genes are TRBV11-2 and TRBJ2-1, with D perhaps being TRBD1 or TRBD2 (6 bases each). This CDR3 comprises 16 residues. V lost 0 bases to trimming and J lost 2 bases, with 11 bases between them. CDR1 is SGHAT and CDR2 is FQNNGV in the germline V gene. CDR3: CASSLDLGGPYNEQFF. The CDR3 region has the DNA TGTGCCAGCAGCTTAGATTTAGGGGGGCCCTACAATGAGCAGTTCTTC. The variable domain in full, with the rest retrieved from reference TRBV11-2 and TRBJ2-1, is EAGVAQSPRYKIIEKRQSVAFWCNPISGHATLYWYQQILGQGPKLLIQFQNNGVVDDSQLPKDRFSAERLKGVDSTLKIQPAKLEDSAVYLCASSLDLGGPYNEQFFGPGTRLTVL.